The 14 T cell receptor beta chains reported below all come from one sample, sequenced in a study of technical replicates of blood from several donors. Clones were sequenced by immunoSEQ multiplex PCR, and TCRdb holds only the in-frame ones, with some missing. This sample has 70,000 to 95,000 clones, with approximately 97% found just once. Material for sequencing was T cells isolated from PBMCs. Receptors were obtained from a human donor in good health.

The rearrangement uses TRBV5-1 and TRBJ2-7; 7 positions agree with TRBD2. Germline loops: CDR1 SGHRS, CDR2 YFSETQ. V lost 6 bases, J lost 6 bases, and 3 bases stayed unmatched. CDR3 length equals 11 residues. The CDR3: CASKTSTEQYF. The CDR3 bases are TGCGCCAGCAAGACTAGCACCGAGCAGTACTTC.

The V and J genes are TRBV12-5 and TRBJ1-3; D is perhaps TRBD1 (6 bases). From germline, CDR1 is LGHNT and CDR2 FRNRAP. V lost 0 bases and J 0 bases, leaving 18 bases between the germline ends. This CDR3 has 19 amino acids. The CDR3 loop reads CASGLVLTGRLRSGNTIYF. The CDR3 nucleotides read TGTGCTAGTGGTTTGGTACTCACAGGGCGTCTTCGCTCTGGAAACACCATATATTTT.

The V call is TRBV28, the J call TRBJ2-3; 10 nucleotides match TRBD2. Germline-derived CDR1 and CDR2 are MDHEN and SYDVKM. The ends lost 6 bases at V and 7 bases at J; junction bases unmatched: 7. The length of the CDR3 is 14 residues. CDR3 residues: CASRPLAGVYTQYF. The CDR3 DNA is TGTGCCAGCAGGCCGCTAGCGGGAGTATATACGCAGTATTTT.

The genes are TRBV5-5 and TRBJ2-7, with D uncertain. Deletions cut 0 bases from V and 3 bases from J, with 13 bases between. Per the germline V gene, CDR1 is SGHKS and CDR2 is YYEKEE (reference sequence). The CDR3 spans 15 residues. The CDR3 nucleotides read TGTGCCAGCAGCTTGGCTGTGGGCAGAGACTACGAGCAGTACTTC. It codes for CASSLAVGRDYEQYF.

The chain links TRBV7-9 to TRBJ2-2; 7 positions agree with TRBD1. V gave up 6 bases and J gave up 6 bases; unmatched junction bases: 13. From germline, CDR1 is SEHNR and CDR2 FQNEAQ (reference sequence). CDR3 length: 16 residues. CDR3 coding DNA: TGTGCCAGCAGACCCTGGACAGGCCCCTTCCCCGGGGAGCTGTTTTTT. Its protein product is CASRPWTGPFPGELFF.

The CDR3 loop is CASAKAGQPNNEQFF. In nucleotides, the CDR3 is TGTGCCAGTGCCAAGGCGGGACAGCCTAACAATGAGCAGTTCTTC. V is TRBV19 and J is TRBJ2-1, with a possible D match to TRBD1 (7 bases). V was pared by 8 bases and J by 5 bases, with 19 bases between. The CDR3 sequence is 15 residues long. Germline V gives CDR1 LNHDA, CDR2 SQIVND (reference sequence).

The CDR3 protein is CASSFPAGLDRETQYF. CDR3 coding DNA: TGCGCCAGCAGCTTCCCCGCAGGGCTTGACCGGGAGACCCAGTACTTC. The chain has TRBV5-1 and TRBJ2-5, with TRBD1 as a possible D gene (5 bases). Germline V gene data show CDR1 as SGHRS and CDR2 as YFSETQ. The CDR3 has 16 residues. V was cut by 2 bases and J by 5 bases, with 19 bases left in between.

This clone came up once. As DNA, the CDR3 is TGCGCCAGCAGCTTGACCGGGACTAGCGGGAGCCACGCCTACAATGAGCAGTTCTTC. Translated, it gives CASSLTGTSGSHAYNEQFF. This chain links TRBV5-1 with TRBJ2-1; 14 bases are shared with TRBD2. The CDR3 has 19 amino acids. V trimming: 1 base; J trimming: 2 bases; junction bases outside the gene matches: 8. Germline values: CDR1 SGHRS, CDR2 YFSETQ.

This chain uses TRBV10-1 with TRBJ2-1; weak D call: TRBD1 (5 bases). V was pared by 3 bases and J by 3 bases, with 9 bases between. The CDR3 runs 14 residues. Per the germline V gene, CDR1 is WNHNN and CDR2 is SYGVQD (reference sequence). The CDR3 region is CASSDRAGYNEQFF. DNA of the CDR3: TGCGCCAGCAGTGACAGGGCAGGCTACAATGAGCAGTTCTTC.

The J gene is TRBJ1-1, the V gene TRBV6-1, with 7 bases aligning to TRBD1. The V gene end was trimmed by 5 bases and the J gene end by 3 bases; junction bases not matched to a gene: 9. CDR1 and CDR2 from the germline V gene are MNHNS and SASEGT. The CDR3 totals 15 residues. CDR3 region: CASSPPGGRDTEAFF. DNA for the CDR3: TGTGCCAGCAGTCCCCCAGGGGGTAGGGACACTGAAGCTTTCTTT.

CDR3 residues: CASSSLAGGGDEQFF. The CDR3 coding sequence is TGTGCCAGCAGCTCTTTAGCGGGGGGGGGCGATGAGCAGTTCTTC. The genes are TRBV7-8 and TRBJ2-1, with 11 nucleotides matching TRBD2. CDR3 length: 15 amino acids. With V trimmed by 4 bases and J by 8 bases, 7 bases remained unmatched. Germline assignment: CDR1 SGHVS and CDR2 FQNEAQ.

The genes are TRBV4-1 and TRBJ2-5; TRBD2 agrees at 10 bases. The CDR3 contains 19 residues. Germline values: CDR1 MGHRA, CDR2 YSYEKL. V lost 4 bases, J lost 1 base, and 15 bases stayed unmatched. The CDR3 region is CASSLETPGVAGGQETQYF. The CDR3 nucleotides read TGCGCCAGCAGCCTAGAAACCCCGGGTGTAGCGGGGGGCCAAGAGACCCAGTACTTC.

Here the CDR3 reads CASTGLSSGNTIYF. DNA for the CDR3: TGTGCCAGCACCGGGTTATCTTCTGGAAACACCATATATTTT. This chain joins TRBV2 and TRBJ1-3; D gene ambiguous. Germline V gene data show CDR1 as SNHLY and CDR2 as FYNNEI. This CDR3 comprises 14 residues. V lost 7 bases to trimming and J lost 1 base, with 11 bases between them.

The chain employs TRBV25-1 and TRBJ2-1; 7 positions match TRBD2. Germline CDR1 and CDR2: MGHDK and SYGVNS. The CDR3 is 16 residues long. V dropped 3 bases and J dropped 3; count of bases not matched to a gene: 8. CDR3 coding DNA: TGTGCCAGCAGTGATTGGGCGCGGGAGAACTACAATGAGCAGTTCTTC. This codes for CASSDWARENYNEQFF.